This TCR beta chain was sequenced in a study of cytomegalovirus exposure and HLA in healthy donors. Background on the study: Researchers found that about four fifths of 350 to 500 genotyped donors fell within the Caucasian-associated ancestry cluster.

Both 60 Vbeta primers and 13 Jbeta primers went into the PCR. Using immunoSEQ multiplex PCR, the repertoire was profiled, and TCRdb retains in-frame clones only, with some absent. The table records about 98,000 clones, 70% to 80% of them present only once. V was clipped by 4 bases and J by 5 bases; unmatched bases: 8. The CDR3 has 15 residues. Germline values: CDR1 SGHNT, CDR2 YYREEE (reference sequence). A remark on this clone: Its antigen is unknown.

General study results and limits: CMV serostatus was the only immune exposure information that was available.

The sequenced material came from PBMCs. This clonotype was obtained from a man in his late teens or twenties in good health and CMV-seropositive. The chain has TRBV5-4 and TRBJ1-3, with TRBD1 matching over 8 bases. The CDR3 DNA reads TGTGCCAGCAGCCGATTGGACAGGGAGAGAAACACCATATATTTT. Residues: CASSRLDRERNTIYF.